This T cell receptor (beta chain) came from a study of blood T cell repertoires in COVID-19. Study-wide context: Material from acute and convalescent COVID-19 was sourced from the United States, Italy and Spain. T cells, B-cell-depleted T cells, or PBMCs supplied cDNA or gDNA.

Authors' data handling: The authors estimated nucleated cell counts from reference gene primer amplification. Assay used: immunoSEQ multiplex PCR; TCRdb lists only in-frame clones, some missing. V and J calls and clone size are copied from that table; D and trimming were computed from the DNA. The table has some 60,000 clones, around 81% seen once. Per the germline V gene, CDR1 is MNHEY and CDR2 is SVGAGI. Unmatched junction bases numbered 7, after V lost 6 bases and J lost 5 bases. The CDR3 runs 14 residues. Input material: peripheral blood. This clonotype was sampled from a woman older than 75 with acute or convalescent COVID-19. The rearrangement links TRBV6-5 to TRBJ2-7; 10 bases are shared with TRBD1. The CDR3 region is CASRRGQGRNEQYF. CDR3 in DNA: TGTGCCAGCAGGAGGGGACAGGGGAGAAACGAGCAGTACTTC.